Below, 21 T cell receptor beta chains from the same sample are listed, as sequenced in a study of CD8+CD57+ T cells in acquired aplastic anemia. Before being chosen for sequencing, patients had shown CD8+CD57+ cell expansion by flow cytometry. Genomic DNA constituted the template upon which TCR beta VDJ and CDR3 profiling was performed. MiXCR was run by TCRdb on the reads, yielding one entry per CDR3 protein. This sample yields about 200,000 distinct CDR3 sequences, of which roughly two thirds are seen a single time; about 60% belongs to the top ten. Sequencing input: sorted CD4+, CD8+, or CD8+CD57+ T cells (not recorded which) from PBMCs. The receptor set was obtained from a human donor with aplastic anemia.

This chain uses TRBV9 with TRBJ2-7; TRBD1 matches at 9 bases. Germline trimming cut 0 bases from V and 5 bases from J; bases unmatched to any gene: 9. The V gene's germline CDR1 is SGDLS and CDR2 YYNGEE. CDR3 length: 16 residues. CDR3 nucleotides: TGTGCCAGCAGCGTAGCAATCGGACAGGGGCTCAACGAGCAGTACTTC. Amino acid sequence: CASSVAIGQGLNEQYF.

J is TRBJ1-1 and V is TRBV5-8, with 9 bases lining up with TRBD1. The CDR3 covers 19 residues. The V gene end was trimmed by 0 bases and the J gene end by 6 bases; junction bases not matched to a gene: 18. Germline loops: CDR1 SGHTS, CDR2 YDEGEE. This chain's CDR3 is CASSLELGTGRTGAPEAFF. The CDR3, as DNA: TGTGCCAGCAGCTTGGAATTAGGGACAGGGAGGACGGGCGCCCCTGAAGCTTTCTTT.

The chain joins TRBV7-9 to TRBJ2-6; unclear D gene. V was shortened by 0 bases and J by 2 bases, with 8 bases between the two germline ends. Germline CDR1 SEHNR, CDR2 FQNEAQ (reference sequence). CDR3 length: 16 residues. Written as DNA, the CDR3 is TGTGCCAGCAGCTTAGCGCTGACTCCTGGGGCCAACGTCCTGACTTTC. Its protein is CASSLALTPGANVLTF.

The chain couples TRBV10-3 to TRBJ2-7, with a possible D match to TRBD1 (6 bases). The CDR3 has 14 residues. Deletions cut 3 bases from V and 0 bases from J, with 9 bases between. CDR1 is ENHRY, CDR2 SYGVKD, per germline. The DNA of the CDR3 is TGTGCCATCAGTGAACCGGACAGCTCCTACGAGCAGTACTTC. Amino acid sequence: CAISEPDSSYEQYF.

This clonotype showed up just a few times. DNA of the CDR3: TGTGCCAGTAGTATGTCGGGGGGACCAGATACGCAGTATTTT. Its translation: CASSMSGGPDTQYF. The J gene is TRBJ2-3, the V gene TRBV19, with 7 bases identical to TRBD2. The V gene's germline CDR1 is LNHDA and CDR2 SQIVND (reference sequence). This CDR3 has 14 residues. Losses at the gene ends were 3 bases for V and 4 bases for J; bases not matched to a gene: 4. Complete variable domain (other parts from reference TRBV19 and TRBJ2-3): DGGITQSPKYLFRKEGQNVTLSCEQNLNHDAMYWYRQDPGQGLRLIYYSQIVNDFQKGDIAEGYSVSREKKESFPLTVTSAQKNPTAFYLCASSMSGGPDTQYFGPGTRLTVL.

The chain links TRBV24-1 to TRBJ2-1; 9 bases fit TRBD2. The CDR3 has 16 residues. The trim removed 3 bases at V and 7 bases at J, leaving 9 bases unmatched. CDR1 is KGHDR, CDR2 SFDVKD, per germline. CDR3 nucleotides: TGTGCCACCAGTGATGCGCGGGGGGGCCTTGGGAATGAGCAGTTCTTC. It translates to CATSDARGGLGNEQFF.

The rearrangement links TRBV24-1 to TRBJ1-2; unclear D gene. The V end lost 3 bases, the J end lost 4 bases, and 11 bases lay between the germline ends. Looked up from germline, CDR1 is KGHDR and CDR2 is SFDVKD. The CDR3 covers 14 residues. This CDR3 is CATSDPSQRYGYTF. CDR3 coding DNA: TGTGCCACCAGTGATCCCTCCCAGCGCTATGGCTACACCTTC.

The chain is built from TRBV29-1 and TRBJ2-7; TRBD1 matches 9 bases. Germline loops: CDR1 SQVTM, CDR2 ANQGSEA. V lost 4 bases to trimming and J lost 6 bases; unmatched junction nucleotides: 1. This CDR3 is built from 11 residues. The CDR3 DNA reads as TGCAGCGTTGCGACAGGGGGCGAGCAGTACTTC. This translates into CSVATGGEQYF.

This clonotype has at least ten counts. The chain joins TRBV9 to TRBJ2-6; no firm D call. This CDR3 has 15 residues. CDR1 and CDR2 (germline): SGDLS, YYNGEE. The V gene lost 3 bases and the J gene lost 0 bases, with 7 bases spanning the gap. In DNA form, the CDR3 reads TGTGCCAGCAGCGCTGAGTCCTCTGGGGCCAACGTCCTGACTTTC. Translating gives CASSAESSGANVLTF.

The V and J genes are TRBV20-1 and TRBJ1-1; D gene uncertain. The CDR3 contains 14 residues. The germline V gene encodes CDR1 DFQATT and CDR2 SNEGSKA (reference sequence). Trimming left V 3 bases short and J 0 bases short, with 11 bases between. This CDR3 reads CSASVGAVNTEAFF. The DNA of the CDR3 is TGCAGTGCTAGTGTCGGAGCGGTGAACACTGAAGCTTTCTTT.

This chain joins TRBV20-1 and TRBJ1-2; D remains unclear. Germline V gene lookup returns CDR1 DFQATT and CDR2 SNEGSKA (reference sequence). Trimming cost V 1 base and J 6 bases, with 6 bases left between them. The CDR3 length is 11 residues. This CDR3 is CSARGGDGYTF. CDR3 DNA sequence: TGCAGTGCTAGAGGCGGAGATGGCTACACCTTC.

The chain carries TRBV20-1 and TRBJ2-7; no firm D call. The ends were cut back, 3 bases at V and 3 bases at J, with 12 bases in the middle. Germline loops: CDR1 DFQATT, CDR2 SNEGSKA (reference sequence). The CDR3 has 13 residues. The CDR3 DNA reads TGCAGTGCTAGCCCCGGACGGTACTACGAGCAGTACTTC. Protein sequence: CSASPGRYYEQYF.

This clonotype was seen more than once but under ten times. The genes are TRBV4-2 and TRBJ2-5, with 7 positions matching TRBD1. The germline CDR1 and CDR2 sequences are LGHNA and YNFKEQ. The J segment lost 2 bases and the V segment lost 6 bases, leaving 12 bases of the junction unmatched. This CDR3 comprises 16 residues. Here the CDR3 reads CASSRGQESYQETQYF. The DNA for the CDR3 is TGTGCCAGCAGTCGTGGACAGGAATCCTATCAAGAGACCCAGTACTTC.

The rearrangement links TRBV5-1 to TRBJ2-7; D possibly corresponds to TRBD1 (6 bases). The germline gives CDR1 SGHRS, CDR2 YFSETQ. CDR3 length: 15 residues. With 4 bases removed from V and 3 bases from J, the gap between germline ends came to 17 bases. CDR3 sequence (DNA): TGCGCCAGCAGCGTAGACAGGAATCCCCGCTACGAGCAGTACTTC. It yields the protein CASSVDRNPRYEQYF.

The chain links TRBV2 to TRBJ1-3; TRBD1 matches at 7 bases. Trimming removed 3 bases from V and 8 bases from J; junction bases left unmatched: 13. The CDR3 spans 16 residues. Germline CDR1 and CDR2: SNHLY and FYNNEI. This chain's CDR3 is CASSETGIRNRDTIYF. CDR3 sequence (DNA): TGTGCCAGCAGTGAGACAGGGATACGGAATCGAGACACCATATATTTT. Complete variable domain (other parts from reference TRBV2 and TRBJ1-3): EPEVTQTPSHQVTQMGQEVILRCVPISNHLYFYWYRQILGQKVEFLVSFYNNEISEKSEIFDDQFSVERPDGSNFTLKIRSTKLEDSAMYFCASSETGIRNRDTIYFGEGSWLTVV.

The J gene is TRBJ2-5, the V gene TRBV15, with TRBD2 matching over 8 bases. Germline V CDR1 and CDR2: LNHNV, YYDKDF (reference sequence). V was clipped by 1 base and J by 5 bases; unmatched bases: 9. The CDR3 has 16 residues. CDR3 bases: TGTGCCACCAGCAGAGGTTTTGGACTAGCTTTTGAGACCCAGTACTTC. Encoded protein: CATSRGFGLAFETQYF.

This clonotype was detected ten times or more. J is TRBJ2-2 and V is TRBV20-1; 8 bases fit TRBD1. After removal of 3 bases from V and 5 bases from J, the junction contained 8 bases not matched to a gene. This CDR3 spans 15 amino acids. Germline V lookup: CDR1 DFQATT, CDR2 SNEGSKA (reference sequence). The DNA of the CDR3 is TGCAGTGCTAGCCCGGACAGGGTTGGGACCGGGGAGCTGTTTTTT. Its translation: CSASPDRVGTGELFF.

The CDR3 bases are TGTGCCAGCAGCCGCGACAGGGGGCCCTCCTACGAGCAGTACTTC. It encodes CASSRDRGPSYEQYF. This rearrangement joins TRBV12-3 or TRBV12-4 to TRBJ2-7; 10 positions match TRBD1. V dropped 6 bases and J dropped 0; count of bases not matched to a gene: 5. The CDR3 has 15 amino acids.

The rearrangement links TRBV19 to TRBJ1-4; D is undetermined. V lost 3 bases, J lost 10 bases, and 6 bases lay in between. The length of the CDR3 is 11 residues. The germline gives CDR1 LNHDA, CDR2 SQIVND (reference sequence). As DNA, the CDR3 is TGTGCCAGTAGTATCGCTGGAAAACTGTTTTTT. This encodes CASSIAGKLFF.

This clonotype has only one observation. V gene TRBV6-1 combines with J gene TRBJ1-3, with D maybe TRBD1 (5 bases). Germline CDR1 and CDR2: MNHNS and SASEGT. This CDR3 spans 17 amino acids. V was pared by 5 bases and J by 4 bases, with 21 bases between. The CDR3 loop is CASSYSLKAGYGNTIYF. In nucleotides, the CDR3 is TGTGCCAGCAGTTACTCCCTAAAGGCAGGGTACGGAAACACCATATATTTT.

In this sample, this clonotype turned up once. The gene calls are TRBV9 and TRBJ1-1, with TRBD1 matching 7 bases. There are 16 residues in the CDR3. Germline assignment: CDR1 SGDLS and CDR2 YYNGEE. Losses at the gene ends were 3 bases for V and 4 bases for J; bases not matched to a gene: 12. CDR3 loop: CASSAGEGAWGTEAFF. CDR3 nucleotides: TGTGCCAGCAGCGCAGGTGAGGGGGCGTGGGGCACTGAAGCTTTCTTT.